The next 19 T cell receptor beta chains were all read from a single sample in a study of blood T cell repertoires in COVID-19. Clones were sequenced by immunoSEQ multiplex PCR, and TCRdb holds only the in-frame ones, with some missing. The profile shows approximately 300,000 clones, roughly nine tenths of them singletons. Sequenced sample: PBMCs or T cells enriched from blood (not recorded which). The receptors here all came from a woman aged 25-40 years who had recovered from COVID-19.

This clone occurred once. The genes are TRBV27 and TRBJ1-4; D is undetermined. Germline values: CDR1 MNHEY, CDR2 SMNVEV (reference sequence). This CDR3 is built from 13 residues. Trimming shortened V by 6 bases and J by 6 bases, and 11 bases separated the two germline ends. The CDR3 spells CASSGYNDEKLFF. Written as DNA, the CDR3 is TGTGCCAGCAGCGGGTACAACGATGAAAAACTGTTTTTT.

This clone has more than one count but fewer than ten. The CDR3 sequence is CATSPKNGNTIYF. The DNA of the CDR3 is TGTGCCACCAGTCCAAAAAATGGAAACACCATATATTTT. The chain combines TRBV24-1 with TRBJ1-3; D remains ambiguous. This CDR3 is 13 amino acids long. V lost 6 bases and J 3 bases, leaving 8 bases between the germline ends. Germline V gene data show CDR1 as KGHDR and CDR2 as SFDVKD.

The chain carries TRBV20-1 and TRBJ1-5; no definite D call. Germline CDR1 reads DFQATT; CDR2 reads SNEGSKA (reference sequence). V dropped 6 bases and J dropped 5 bases, with 5 bases sitting between them. This CDR3 is 10 amino acids long. CDR3 in amino acids: CSAGYQPQHF. The CDR3 nucleotides read TGCAGTGCCGGGTATCAGCCCCAGCATTTT.

The rearrangement uses TRBV5-4 and TRBJ1-2; D perhaps matches TRBD1 (5 bases). This CDR3 has 15 amino acids. Trimming stripped 0 bases from V and 7 bases from J, with 16 bases between. Germline CDR1 SGHNT, CDR2 YYREEE (reference sequence). CDR3 coding DNA: TGTGCCAGCAGCTTGGTTGTGGCAGGGTCTGGTGGCTACACCTTC. This encodes CASSLVVAGSGGYTF.

V is TRBV9 and J is TRBJ2-1; TRBD2 matches at 9 bases. Per germline, CDR1 SGDLS and CDR2 YYNGEE. The CDR3 consists of 14 residues. The junction had 9 bases not matched to a gene; V was cut back by 4 bases and J by 10 bases. The CDR3 protein is CASSLGLALREQFF. The CDR3 bases are TGTGCCAGCAGCTTGGGACTAGCTCTACGCGAGCAGTTCTTC.

CDR3 amino acids: CASSVEGRGHGYTF. The CDR3 bases are TGTGCCAGCAGCGTAGAGGGCAGGGGGCATGGCTACACCTTC. The gene calls are TRBV9 and TRBJ1-2; the match to TRBD1 covers 8 bases. This CDR3 has 14 residues. From germline, CDR1 is SGDLS and CDR2 YYNGEE. With V trimmed by 0 bases and J by 6 bases, 4 bases remained unmatched.

The genes are TRBV30 and TRBJ1-4; a possible D gene is TRBD1 (5 bases). Per germline, CDR1 GTSNPN and CDR2 SVGIG (reference sequence). The CDR3 runs to 14 residues. Trimming stripped 3 bases from V and 7 bases from J, with 15 bases between. Here the CDR3 DNA reads TGTGCCTGGAGCGCAGGGTGGGCTGGTGAAAAACTGTTTTTT. This encodes CAWSAGWAGEKLFF.

The V and J genes are TRBV9 and TRBJ1-2; D is unresolved. The CDR3 loop spans 11 amino acids. V was trimmed by 4 bases and J by 4 bases, leaving 5 bases between them. Germline V lookup: CDR1 SGDLS, CDR2 YYNGEE. This CDR3 reads CASSLLYGYTF. In DNA, the CDR3 is TGTGCCAGCAGCCTCCTCTATGGCTACACCTTC.

V gene TRBV2 combines with J gene TRBJ1-1, with D uncertain. V was shortened by 7 bases and J by 8 bases, with 20 bases between the two germline ends. The CDR3 spans 14 residues. CDR1 SNHLY and CDR2 FYNNEI come from the germline V gene. The CDR3, as DNA: TGTGCCAGCATAGGACTACCCCTTAGTAAAGAAGCTTTCTTT. Translated, it gives CASIGLPLSKEAFF. The whole variable domain, filled in from reference TRBV2 and TRBJ1-1, reads EPEVTQTPSHQVTQMGQEVILRCVPISNHLYFYWYRQILGQKVEFLVSFYNNEISEKSEIFDDQFSVERPDGSNFTLKIRSTKLEDSAMYFCASIGLPLSKEAFFGQGTRLTVV.

This clone was counted a single time. In nucleotides, the CDR3 is TGTGCCAGCAGCCAAGCCCTCACAGAATCTAACTATGGCTACACCTTC. Translation: CASSQALTESNYGYTF. The rearrangement uses TRBV3-1 (or the pseudogene TRBV3-2) and TRBJ1-2; D unclear. V was cut by 1 base and J by 0 bases, with 12 bases left in between. Germline V lookup: CDR1 LGHDT, CDR2 YNNKEL (reference sequence). This CDR3 spans 16 amino acids.

V and J are TRBV18 and TRBJ1-3, with D perhaps matching TRBD1 (6 bases). V lost 0 bases and J lost 2, with 14 bases in between. CDR3 length equals 17 residues. Germline CDR1 KGHSH, CDR2 LQKENI. In DNA form, the CDR3 reads TGTGCCAGCTCACCACCGGTGCCAGGGGAGACTGGAAACACCATATATTTT. This translates into CASSPPVPGETGNTIYF.

The genes are TRBV19 and TRBJ1-1, with a possible D match to TRBD1 (6 bases). The germline V and J ends were trimmed by 9 bases and 1 base, with 12 bases remaining between them. Looked up from germline, CDR1 is LNHDA and CDR2 is SQIVND (reference sequence). The CDR3 runs to 13 residues. DNA for the CDR3: TGTGCCAGCATCGGGACAACGAACACTGAAGCTTTCTTT. This sequence encodes CASIGTTNTEAFF.

The chain has TRBV3-1 (or the pseudogene TRBV3-2) and TRBJ2-1, with D perhaps matching TRBD2 (6 bases). This CDR3 comprises 17 residues. Trimming shortened V by 0 bases and J by 3 bases, and 15 bases separated the two germline ends. CDR1 is LGHDT, CDR2 YNNKEL, per germline (reference sequence). The CDR3 DNA reads as TGTGCCAGCAGCCAAGATTCGTACACGGGGGTCTACAATGAGCAGTTCTTC. Protein product: CASSQDSYTGVYNEQFF.

The rearrangement joins TRBV30 to TRBJ2-3, with 12 positions matching TRBD2. The germline V gene encodes CDR1 GTSNPN and CDR2 SVGIG (reference sequence). V shed 0 bases, J shed 4 bases, and the junction held 5 bases outside the gene matches. This CDR3 has 16 amino acids. The CDR3 is CAWSVLAGGRADTQYF. CDR3 nucleotide sequence: TGTGCCTGGAGTGTACTAGCGGGAGGTCGGGCAGATACGCAGTATTTT.

The J gene is TRBJ2-2, the V gene TRBV27; TRBD1 is a possible D gene (7 bases). CDR3 length equals 14 residues. Germline V lookup: CDR1 MNHEY, CDR2 SMNVEV (reference sequence). CDR3 nucleotide sequence: TGTGCGGCGTCAGGGGGGTGGGGCACCGGGGAGCTGTTTTTT. Translating gives CAASGGWGTGELFF.

The chain links TRBV11-2 to TRBJ2-1, with 9 nucleotides matching TRBD1. The germline V gene encodes CDR1 SGHAT and CDR2 FQNNGV. V shed 5 bases, J shed 0 bases, and the junction held 2 bases outside the gene matches. CDR3 length: 15 amino acids. The CDR3 sequence: CASSGQGISYNEQFF. DNA for the CDR3: TGTGCCAGCAGCGGACAGGGGATCTCCTACAATGAGCAGTTCTTC.

This clone was detected once. The chain links TRBV15 to TRBJ1-5, with a possible D match to TRBD1 (5 bases). CDR1 is LNHNV and CDR2 is YYDKDF in the germline V gene (reference sequence). This CDR3 is built from 17 residues. The V end was cut by 0 bases, the J end by 0 bases, with 12 bases between. As DNA, the CDR3 is TGTGCCACCAGCAGAGAGAGTACAGGATATAGCAATCAGCCCCAGCATTTT. It codes for CATSRESTGYSNQPQHF.

J is TRBJ1-6 and V is TRBV18; the D is unclear. V lost 2 bases and J lost 5, with 10 bases in between. The CDR3 totals 15 residues. Germline V gene data show CDR1 as KGHSH and CDR2 as LQKENI. This CDR3 reads CASSPSSTDNSPLHF. In nucleotides, the CDR3 is TGTGCCAGCTCACCATCGAGCACCGATAATTCACCCCTCCACTTT.

The rearrangement links TRBV3-1 (or the pseudogene TRBV3-2) to TRBJ2-1; 7 bases line up with TRBD2. The germline CDR1 and CDR2 sequences are LGHDT and YNNKEL (reference sequence). V lost 0 bases and J lost 9; bases outside the gene matches: 8. The CDR3 contains 15 residues. CDR3 sequence: CASSQDPAGKGEQFF. CDR3 nucleotide sequence: TGTGCCAGCAGCCAAGATCCAGCGGGGAAGGGTGAGCAGTTCTTC.